One sample yielded the 17 T cell receptor beta chains listed below, sequenced in a study of CD8+ T cells in alopecia areata. Treatment specified: oral pan-JAK inhibitor, 5-10 mg twice daily. Reverse transcription of extracted RNA yielded cDNA, which provided the sequencing template. Assay: immunoSEQ multiplex PCR; the TCRdb copy retains only in-frame clones and omits some. Altogether over 70,000 clones are present, around 66% being singletons, with the ten largest covering roughly a quarter. The sample consisted of CD8+ T cells sorted from blood, taken at week 24, from a patient treated with tofacitinib. The source of these receptors is a human donor with alopecia areata.

This clone occurred a few times. CDR3 amino acids: CASSFQREYGTDTQYF. Here the CDR3 DNA reads TGTGCCAGCAGCTTCCAACGGGAGTACGGCACAGATACGCAGTATTTT. The V gene is TRBV28, the J gene TRBJ2-3; D perhaps matches TRBD2 (6 bases). Trimming took off 6 bases at V and 1 base at J, with 17 bases between the two ends. The length of the CDR3 is 16 residues. Looked up from germline, CDR1 is MDHEN and CDR2 is SYDVKM. The variable domain in full, with the rest retrieved from reference TRBV28 and TRBJ2-3, is DVKVTQSSRYLVKRTGEKVFLECVQDMDHENMFWYRQDPGLGLRLIYFSYDVKMKEKGDIPEGYSVSREKKERFSLILESASTNQTSMYLCASSFQREYGTDTQYFGPGTRLTVL.

The V gene is TRBV9, the J gene TRBJ2-1; 7 bases fit TRBD2. The J segment lost 6 bases and the V segment lost 1 base, leaving 7 bases of the junction unmatched. The CDR3 spans 15 residues. Germline V lookup: CDR1 SGDLS, CDR2 YYNGEE. CDR3 sequence (DNA): TGTGCCAGCAGCGTAAGCGGGACCCAGGTCAATGAGCAGTTCTTC. Translated, it gives CASSVSGTQVNEQFF. Complete variable domain (other parts from reference TRBV9 and TRBJ2-1): DSGVTQTPKHLITATGQRVTLRCSPRSGDLSVYWYQQSLDQGLQFLIQYYNGEERAKGNILERFSAQQFPDLHSELNLSSLELGDSALYFCASSVSGTQVNEQFFGPGTRLTVL.

The V gene is TRBV6-5, the J gene TRBJ2-5, with 7 nucleotides matching TRBD2. From germline, CDR1 is MNHEY and CDR2 SVGAGI. Trimming took 2 bases from V and 0 from J; bases not matched to a gene: 3. The CDR3 extends over 15 amino acids. CDR3 nucleotide sequence: TGTGCCAGCAGTTACGGGGCGGGGGACCAAGAGACCCAGTACTTC. This codes for CASSYGAGDQETQYF.

The chain employs TRBV4-1 and TRBJ2-7; no reliable D call. Trimming left V 0 bases short and J 3 bases short, with 6 bases between. The CDR3 is 13 residues long. Germline V lookup: CDR1 MGHRA, CDR2 YSYEKL. As DNA, the CDR3 is TGCGCCAGCAGCCAAGAGCAACACTACGAGCAGTACTTC. Protein: CASSQEQHYEQYF.

In this sample, this clone turned up once. V usage is TRBV9 and J usage is TRBJ1-2; no reliable D call. This CDR3 contains 16 residues. V shed 1 base and J shed 2 bases, with 15 bases lying between them. Germline V gene sequence: CDR1 SGDLS, CDR2 YYNGEE. The CDR3 bases are TGTGCCAGCAGCGTATCGGGCCAGGCGCTAAACTATGGCTACACCTTC. Protein: CASSVSGQALNYGYTF.

The CDR3 DNA sequence: TGCGCCAGCAGGATCCCCGGGATGAACACTGAAGCTTTCTTT. Translating it yields CASRIPGMNTEAFF. V and J are TRBV5-1 and TRBJ1-1; D not resolved. CDR1 is SGHRS, CDR2 YFSETQ, per germline. The CDR3 consists of 14 residues. Trimming removed 5 bases from V and 0 bases from J, with 11 bases in between.

The count of this clone is one. The J gene is TRBJ2-7, the V gene TRBV27; tentative D call: TRBD1 (5 bases). The length of the CDR3 is 13 residues. Germline CDR1 reads MNHEY; CDR2 reads SMNVEV (reference sequence). Trimming took off 3 bases at V and 5 bases at J, with 11 bases between the two ends. CDR3 sequence reads: CASSLMGPDEQYF. In DNA form, the CDR3 reads TGTGCCAGCAGTTTGATGGGGCCGGACGAGCAGTACTTC.

V and J are TRBV6-6 and TRBJ2-2; D gene uncertain. The V end was cut by 2 bases, the J end by 3 bases, with 4 bases between. Germline assignment: CDR1 MNHNY and CDR2 SVGAGI (reference sequence). There are 13 residues in the CDR3. This chain's CDR3 is CASSYRDTGELFF. CDR3 DNA: TGTGCCAGCAGTTACAGGGACACCGGGGAGCTGTTTTTT.

This clone was seen a handful of times. The V gene is TRBV10-3, the J gene TRBJ2-1, with D hard to call. The CDR3 runs to 14 residues. Germline CDR1 is ENHRY and CDR2 is SYGVKD. Trimming left V 3 bases short and J 9 bases short, with 15 bases between. CDR3 amino acids: CAISEPTPFAEQFF. CDR3 DNA: TGTGCCATCAGTGAACCCACTCCTTTTGCTGAGCAGTTCTTC.

This clone was seen once. The chain employs TRBV29-1 and TRBJ2-2, with D possibly matching TRBD1 (5 bases). This CDR3 is built from 12 residues. CDR1 is SQVTM and CDR2 is ANQGSEA in the germline V gene. Trimming took 6 bases from V and 6 from J, leaving 11 bases between them. The CDR3 sequence: CSVVAGPGELFF. The DNA of the CDR3 is TGCAGCGTCGTCGCAGGGCCCGGGGAGCTGTTTTTT.

A single count supports this clone. This rearrangement joins TRBV29-1 to TRBJ2-7; TRBD1 agrees at 9 bases. J lost 4 bases, V lost 6 bases, and 10 bases had no gene match. From germline, CDR1 is SQVTM and CDR2 ANQGSEA. The CDR3 runs 14 residues. The CDR3 DNA is TGCAGCGTAGGAGACAGGGGGAGTAGTTACGAGCAGTACTTC. Translating gives CSVGDRGSSYEQYF.

This clone appeared once. The chain links TRBV5-5 to TRBJ2-5; possible D gene TRBD1, 5 bases. The V and J ends lost 0 bases and 3 bases respectively, with 9 bases between them. The CDR3 totals 14 residues. Germline V CDR1 and CDR2: SGHKS, YYEKEE (reference sequence). The CDR3 sequence: CASSLEFREETQYF. CDR3 nucleotide sequence: TGTGCCAGCAGCTTGGAGTTCAGGGAAGAGACCCAGTACTTC.

V and J are TRBV7-8 and TRBJ2-3; perhaps TRBD2 as D (6 bases). With 1 base removed from V and 2 bases from J, the gap between germline ends came to 22 bases. From germline, CDR1 is SGHVS and CDR2 FQNEAQ. The CDR3 loop spans 19 amino acids. The CDR3 region is CASSLGLAYIRWFTDTQYF. Here the CDR3 DNA reads TGTGCCAGCAGCTTAGGGCTAGCGTACATTAGGTGGTTCACAGATACGCAGTATTTT.

This sequence joins TRBV19 and TRBJ2-7, with 7 nucleotides matching TRBD1. The CDR3 is made up of 13 amino acids. V dropped 7 bases and J dropped 3; count of bases not matched to a gene: 6. CDR1 LNHDA and CDR2 SQIVND come from the germline V gene (reference sequence). The CDR3 DNA follows: TGTGCCAGTACCGAAGCAGGGGGCTACGAGCAGTACTTC. It encodes CASTEAGGYEQYF.

The chain joins TRBV7-2 to TRBJ2-1, with 9 positions matching TRBD2. The CDR3 contains 15 residues. With 1 base clipped from V and 4 bases from J, the junction kept 2 bases outside the gene matches. Germline CDR1 and CDR2: SGHTA and FQGNSA. The CDR3 sequence is CASSLGGGAYNEQFF. CDR3 in DNA: TGTGCCAGCAGCTTAGGCGGGGGGGCTTACAATGAGCAGTTCTTC.

The CDR3: CSVSPGYSAGSSGNTIYF. In nucleotides, the CDR3 is TGCAGCGTTAGTCCCGGTTATTCCGCGGGGAGCTCTGGAAACACCATATATTTT. This chain joins TRBV29-1 and TRBJ1-3; no definite D call. This CDR3 is 18 amino acids long. V dropped 5 bases and J dropped 0 bases, with 23 bases sitting between them. Germline V gene lookup returns CDR1 SQVTM and CDR2 ANQGSEA.

This chain connects TRBV4-3 to TRBJ1-6, with D unclear. Germline CDR1 is LGHNA and CDR2 is YSLEER. V lost 0 bases to trimming and J lost 9 bases, with 15 bases between them. CDR3 length: 16 amino acids. The CDR3 reads CASSQDRGVWSSPLHF. CDR3 DNA sequence: TGCGCCAGCAGCCAAGATCGCGGGGTATGGAGTTCACCCCTCCACTTT.